This T cell receptor beta chain was identified in a study of cytomegalovirus exposure and HLA in healthy donors. This CDR3 comprises 13 residues. CDR1 and CDR2 from the germline V gene are SNHLY and FYNNEI. With 6 bases removed from V and 6 bases from J, the gap between germline ends came to 14 bases. Whole-study results and caveats: The investigators catalogued 150 to 200 TCR beta chains as cytomegalovirus-associated. Within a later analysis, the majority of CMV-associated TCR beta chains appeared HLA-restricted.

Remarks on this clone: Its antigen is unidentified.

The PCR contained 60 Vbeta and 13 Jbeta primers. Measured with immunoSEQ multiplex PCR; TCRdb has only the in-frame clones, and not every one. Of a few hundred thousand clones in the sample, around 80% were seen once. The source is a girl aged 2 to 10 in good health and CMV-seronegative. The chain is built from TRBV2 and TRBJ1-1, with a tentative D call TRBD1 (6 bases). Sequencing was done on a sample of PBMCs. The CDR3 DNA sequence: TGTGCCAGCAGAAGAAGGGGGAGGGCTGAAGCTTTCTTT. Translated: CASRRRGRAEAFF. Drawing the rest from reference TRBV2 and TRBJ1-1, the complete variable domain is EPEVTQTPSHQVTQMGQEVILRCVPISNHLYFYWYRQILGQKVEFLVSFYNNEISEKSEIFDDQFSVERPDGSNFTLKIRSTKLEDSAMYFCASRRRGRAEAFFGQGTRLTVV.